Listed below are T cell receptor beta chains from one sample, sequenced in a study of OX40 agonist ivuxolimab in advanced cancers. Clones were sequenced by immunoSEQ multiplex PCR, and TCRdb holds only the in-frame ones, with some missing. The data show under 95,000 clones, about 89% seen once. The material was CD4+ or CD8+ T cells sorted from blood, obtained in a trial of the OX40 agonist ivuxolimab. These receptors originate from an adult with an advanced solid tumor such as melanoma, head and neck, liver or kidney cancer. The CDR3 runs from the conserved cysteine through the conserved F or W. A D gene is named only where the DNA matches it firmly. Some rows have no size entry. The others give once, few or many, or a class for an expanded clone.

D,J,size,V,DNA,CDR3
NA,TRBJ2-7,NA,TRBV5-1,TGCGCCAGCAGCACCGACGGACAACTAGCTAACGAGCAGTACTTC,CASSTDGQLANEQYF
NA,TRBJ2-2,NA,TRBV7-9,TGTGCCAGCAGCTTGGAGACCGGGAGCACCGGGGAGCTGTTTTTT,CASSLETGSTGELFF
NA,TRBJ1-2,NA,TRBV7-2,TGTGCCAGCAGCTCGTACCAAGCGGATGGCTACACCTTC,CASSSYQADGYTF
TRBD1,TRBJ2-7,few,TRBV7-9,TGTGCCAGCAGCCCGACAGGGGGCGAGCAGTACTTC,CASSPTGGEQYF
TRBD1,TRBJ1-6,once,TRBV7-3,TGTGCCAGCAGCCTGGGACAGGGTTCACCCCTCCACTTT,CASSLGQGSPLHF
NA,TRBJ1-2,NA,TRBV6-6,TGTGCCAGCAGTTACGGTACGGCTAACTATGGCTACACCTTC,CASSYGTANYGYTF
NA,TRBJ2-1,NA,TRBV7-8,TGTGCCAGCAGCCCGCCGGATACGAATGAGCAGTTCTTC,CASSPPDTNEQFF
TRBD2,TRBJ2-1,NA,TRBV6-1,TGTGCCAGCCGCTCCGGGACTAGCCCGAATGAGCAGTTCTTC,CASRSGTSPNEQFF
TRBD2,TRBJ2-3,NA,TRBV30,TGTGCCTGGAGTCGGGGGGGGTTAAGCACAGATACGCAGTATTTT,CAWSRGGLSTDTQYF
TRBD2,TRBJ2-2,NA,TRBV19,TGTGCCAGTGCCCGGGCAGGGAGGGGCACCGGGGAGCTGTTTTTT,CASARAGRGTGELFF
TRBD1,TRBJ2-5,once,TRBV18,TGTGCCAGCTCACCAGGGACAGGGAGGTTCCGAGAGACCCAGTACTTC,CASSPGTGRFRETQYF
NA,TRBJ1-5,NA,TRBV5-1,TGTGCCAGCAGCCGCCTGGACAGCAACAATCAGCCCCAGCATTTT,CASSRLDSNNQPQHF
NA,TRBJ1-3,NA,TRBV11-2,TGTGCCAGCAGCTTAGCTTCGGGGGGCTCTGGAAACACCATATATTTT,CASSLASGGSGNTIYF
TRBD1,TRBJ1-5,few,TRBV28,TGTGCCAGCCCAGACACGACAGGGGTCAATCAGCCCCAGCATTTT,CASPDTTGVNQPQHF
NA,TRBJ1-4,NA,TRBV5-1,TGCGCCAGCAGCCTCGGACTTAGTGGTAATGAAAAACTGTTTTTT,CASSLGLSGNEKLFF
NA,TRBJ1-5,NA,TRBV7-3,TGTGCCAGCAGCTTAGATAGCAATCAGCCCCAGCATTTT,CASSLDSNQPQHF
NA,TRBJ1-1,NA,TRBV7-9,TGTGCCAGCAGCTTTGGCGAGGGAGCTTTCTTT,CASSFGEGAFF
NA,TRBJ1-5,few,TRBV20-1,TGCAGTGCTAGCGATGATCAGCCCCAGCATTTT,CSASDDQPQHF
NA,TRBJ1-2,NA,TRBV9,TGTGCCAGCAGCGTCGGGACCGGACCATTTTATGGCTACACCTTC,CASSVGTGPFYGYTF
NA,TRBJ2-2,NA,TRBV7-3,TGTGCCAGCAGCTTGGAAAGTTCAACCGGGGAGCTGTTTTTT,CASSLESSTGELFF
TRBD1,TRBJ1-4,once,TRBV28,TGTGCCAGCAGTCCTGACAGGGCAAAAGGGCCTGAAAAACTGTTTTTT,CASSPDRAKGPEKLFF
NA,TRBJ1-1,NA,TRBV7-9,TGTGCCAGCAGCTTTGGCTACGGAGCTGAAGCTTTCTTT,CASSFGYGAEAFF
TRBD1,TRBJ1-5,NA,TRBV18,TGTGCCAGCTCACGACGGACAGGGAGTGACCAGCCCCAGCATTTT,CASSRRTGSDQPQHF